The rows below give T cell receptor beta chains drawn from one sample of a study of blood T cell repertoires in COVID-19. Sequencing was performed with immunoSEQ multiplex PCR; in TCRdb, only in-frame clones are kept and a portion is missing. The sample yields around 150,000 clones, around four fifths seen once. Sequencing was done on a sample of PBMCs or T cells enriched from blood (not recorded which). Receptors originate from a man in his fifties who had recovered from COVID-19. Both conserved end residues are part of each CDR3. A D gene is named only where the DNA matches it firmly. Expanded clones get a size class; other rows say once, few or many, or leave the size out.

clone_size j_call d_call v_call cdr3_nt cdr3_aa
NA TRBJ2-5 NA TRBV6-2/TRBV6-3 TGTGCCAGCAGTTACTCGGTCGGGGCCCAGTACTTC CASSYSVGAQYF
NA TRBJ1-2 TRBD1 TRBV29-1 TGCAGCGTCGAAGACAGGGGCATTAACTATGGCTACACCTTC CSVEDRGINYGYTF
NA TRBJ1-2 TRBD1 TRBV30 TGTGCCTGGAGTTCCGGGACAGGGAATGGCTACACCTTC CAWSSGTGNGYTF
NA TRBJ2-5 NA TRBV5-1 TGCGCCAGCAGCCCCGGGCGGACAAACCAAGAGACCCAGTACTTC CASSPGRTNQETQYF
NA TRBJ1-1 TRBD1 TRBV4-1 TGCGCCAGCAGCCAAGAAGGGGACAGCAGGAACACTGAAGCTTTCTTT CASSQEGDSRNTEAFF
NA TRBJ1-2 TRBD1 TRBV10-3 TGTGCCATCAGCGGCGGACAGGGACAGAACTATGGCTACACCTTC CAISGGQGQNYGYTF
NA TRBJ2-2 NA TRBV7-9 TGTGCCAGCAGCTTCGCTGGTCGAGAGGAGCTGTTTTTT CASSFAGREELFF
once TRBJ1-2 TRBD1 TRBV11-2 TGTGCCAGCAGCCCGGACAGGGCTAACTATGGCTACACCTTC CASSPDRANYGYTF
NA TRBJ1-5 NA TRBV18 TGTGCCAGCTCACCACAGGGGAGGGATCAGCCCCAGCATTTT CASSPQGRDQPQHF
NA TRBJ2-2 NA TRBV7-6 TGTGCCAGCAGCGCCCGTACGGGCACCGGGGAGCTGTTTTTT CASSARTGTGELFF
NA TRBJ2-7 NA TRBV9 TGTGCCAGCAGCGATGACAGGTATCCCTACGAGCAGTACTTC CASSDDRYPYEQYF
NA TRBJ2-3 NA TRBV2 TGTGCCAGCAGTGACCCGGGGGTCACAGATACGCAGTATTTT CASSDPGVTDTQYF
NA TRBJ2-6 NA TRBV5-6 TGTGCCAGCAGCCTTTCCAACGTCCTGACTTTC CASSLSNVLTF
NA TRBJ2-5 TRBD2 TRBV15 TGTGCCACCAGCAGAGATGGAGGTAGCGGGGGCCTACAAGAGACCCAGTACTTC CATSRDGGSGGLQETQYF
NA TRBJ2-5 NA TRBV18 TGTGCCAGCTCACCACCCCGAGGCGGGGCTGAGACCCAGTACTTC CASSPPRGGAETQYF
NA TRBJ1-1 TRBD1 TRBV7-2 TGTGCCAGCACCATCTTGTGGACAGGGGACACTGAAGCTTTCTTT CASTILWTGDTEAFF
NA TRBJ1-4 NA TRBV19 TGTGCCAGTAGTAGGACGGGGGGCGGTTATGAAAAACTGTTTTTT CASSRTGGGYEKLFF
NA TRBJ1-5 TRBD1 TRBV5-6 TGTGCCAGCAGCTCGTCCCGGGACAGGTATAGCAATCAGCCCCAGCATTTT CASSSSRDRYSNQPQHF
NA TRBJ2-5 TRBD1 TRBV7-3 TGTGCCAGCAGCTGGACAGGGGGCCGGGAGACCCAGTACTTC CASSWTGGRETQYF
few TRBJ1-2 NA TRBV19 TGTGCCAGTAGTATGGTACAGATCTATGGCTACACCTTC CASSMVQIYGYTF
NA TRBJ2-1 TRBD2 TRBV5-4 TGTGCCAGCAGCGAAGGACTAGCGGGGGTTTCTGAGCAGTTCTTC CASSEGLAGVSEQFF
NA TRBJ1-6 TRBD1 TRBV6-1 TGTGCCAGCAGTGAGAGGGGGCCCAAACTTAATTCACCCCTCCACTTT CASSERGPKLNSPLHF
few TRBJ1-6 TRBD1 TRBV7-2 TGTGCCAGCAGCTCGGACAGGGCGGGTAATTCACCCCTCCACTTT CASSSDRAGNSPLHF
NA TRBJ2-3 TRBD2 TRBV19 TGTGCCAGTAGTAAGGGACTAGCGTCACTCACAGATACGCAGTATTTT CASSKGLASLTDTQYF
NA TRBJ2-5 TRBD2 TRBV11-3 TGTGCCAGCAGCTTAGGACGGGGGGTAGAGACCCAGTACTTC CASSLGRGVETQYF
NA TRBJ2-7 TRBD1 TRBV11-2 TGTGCCAGCAGGCCTACAGGGGCGGCCTACGAGCAGTACTTC CASRPTGAAYEQYF
NA TRBJ1-3 NA TRBV12-5 TGTGCCACTACCGAACTCCCTGGAAACACCATATATTTT CATTELPGNTIYF
once TRBJ2-5 TRBD2 TRBV11-2 TGTGCCAGCAGCTTACTAGCGGGGGGGCCGTTTGGTCAAGAGACCCAGTACTTC CASSLLAGGPFGQETQYF
once TRBJ2-7 NA TRBV5-1 TGCGCCAGCAGCTCAGACAGTCCCTACGAGCAGTACTTC CASSSDSPYEQYF
NA TRBJ1-6 TRBD1 TRBV10-1 TGCGCCACCCCATGGGACAGGGGTTATAATTCACCCCTCCACTTT CATPWDRGYNSPLHF
NA TRBJ2-7 TRBD1 TRBV10-2 TGCGCCAGCAGTGAGCCCCTAACAGGGGGCGCGTCCTACGAGCAGTACTTC CASSEPLTGGASYEQYF
once TRBJ1-2 NA TRBV2 TGTGCCAGCAGCGCGGTCTCCGAAAGTGGCTACACCTTC CASSAVSESGYTF
NA TRBJ2-5 TRBD2 TRBV7-9 TGTGCCAGCAGCTTAGTGGGCGGGGGACCGGAGGAGACCCAGTACTTC CASSLVGGGPEETQYF
NA TRBJ1-2 NA TRBV7-9 TGTGCCAGCAGCTTTAGCGACGGAGCTAACTATGGCTACACCTTC CASSFSDGANYGYTF
few TRBJ2-1 TRBD2 TRBV11-2 TGTGCCAGCAGCTTCACTAGCGGGGTGTACAATGAGCAGTTCTTC CASSFTSGVYNEQFF
NA TRBJ2-1 NA TRBV19 TGTGCCAGTACCTCCACCCCGGTAAACTCCTACAATGAGCAGTTCTTC CASTSTPVNSYNEQFF
NA TRBJ2-1 TRBD2 TRBV15 TGTGCCACCAGCAGAGATAGCGGGGGCTCCTACAATGAGCAGTTCTTC CATSRDSGGSYNEQFF
NA TRBJ2-2 TRBD2 TRBV7-7 TGTGCCAGCAGCTTAGGCGGGGGGGCCTTCATCGGGGAGCTGTTTTTT CASSLGGGAFIGELFF
once TRBJ1-4 NA TRBV10-3 TGTGCCATCAGTGAGTTTAGTGAAAAACTGTTTTTT CAISEFSEKLFF
NA TRBJ1-1 NA TRBV10-3 TGTGCCATCAGAGATCCGGGGGACACTGAAGCTTTCTTT CAIRDPGDTEAFF
NA TRBJ1-5 TRBD1 TRBV19 TGTGCCAGTACCACGGGACAGGGAAATCAGCCCCAGCATTTT CASTTGQGNQPQHF
few TRBJ2-1 NA TRBV24-1 TGTGCCACCAGTGATTTGATGGGGCCAAGCTCCTACAATGAGCAGTTCTTC CATSDLMGPSSYNEQFF
NA TRBJ1-4 NA TRBV3-1/TRBV3-2 TGTGCCAGCAGCCAAGAGGGCAGGGGAGAGGAAAAACTGTTTTTT CASSQEGRGEEKLFF
NA TRBJ1-6 NA TRBV2 TGTGCCAGCAGTGAACACAGGGACCATTCACCCCTCCACTTT CASSEHRDHSPLHF
NA TRBJ1-3 NA TRBV6-5 TGTGCCAGCGGACGCGAGGAGGCTGGAAACACCATATATTTT CASGREEAGNTIYF